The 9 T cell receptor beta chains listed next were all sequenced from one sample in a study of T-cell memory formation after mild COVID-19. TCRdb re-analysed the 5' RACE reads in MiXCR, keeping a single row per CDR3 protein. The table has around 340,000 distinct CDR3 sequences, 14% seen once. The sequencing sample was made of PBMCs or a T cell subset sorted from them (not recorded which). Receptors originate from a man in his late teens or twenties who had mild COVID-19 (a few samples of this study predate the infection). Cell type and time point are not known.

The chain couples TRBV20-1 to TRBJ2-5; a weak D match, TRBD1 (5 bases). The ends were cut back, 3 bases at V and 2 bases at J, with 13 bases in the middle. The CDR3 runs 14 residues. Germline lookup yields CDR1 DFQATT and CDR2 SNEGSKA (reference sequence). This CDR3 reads CSASFQGEQETQYF. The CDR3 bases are TGCAGTGCTAGTTTCCAGGGTGAACAAGAGACCCAGTACTTC.

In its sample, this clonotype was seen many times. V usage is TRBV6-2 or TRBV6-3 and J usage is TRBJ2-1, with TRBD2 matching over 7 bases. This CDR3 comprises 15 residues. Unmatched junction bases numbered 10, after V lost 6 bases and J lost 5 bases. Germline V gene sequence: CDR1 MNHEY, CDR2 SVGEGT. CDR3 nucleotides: TGTGCCAGCAGACGGGACTACGAAATAGACAATGAGCAGTTCTTC. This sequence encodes CASRRDYEIDNEQFF.

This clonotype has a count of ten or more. The CDR3 sequence: CASSSTRIGLESLETQYF. For the CDR3, the DNA is TGCGCCAGCAGCTCGACAAGAATCGGACTAGAGTCCCTAGAGACCCAGTACTTC. V and J are TRBV5-1 and TRBJ2-5; 7 positions match TRBD2. Germline V gene data show CDR1 as SGHRS and CDR2 as YFSETQ. J lost 4 bases, V lost 3 bases, and 18 bases had no gene match. The CDR3 length is 18 residues.

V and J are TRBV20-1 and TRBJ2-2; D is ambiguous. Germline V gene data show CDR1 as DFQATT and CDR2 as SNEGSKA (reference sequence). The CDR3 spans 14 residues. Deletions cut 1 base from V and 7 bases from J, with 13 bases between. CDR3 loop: CSARVTAVIGELFF. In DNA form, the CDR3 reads TGCAGTGCTAGAGTGACCGCGGTGATCGGGGAGCTGTTTTTT.

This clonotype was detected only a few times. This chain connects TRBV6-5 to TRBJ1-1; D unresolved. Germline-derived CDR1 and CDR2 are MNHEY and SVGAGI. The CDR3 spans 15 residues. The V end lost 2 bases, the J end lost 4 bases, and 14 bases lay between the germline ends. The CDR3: CASSYTGGSSTEAFF. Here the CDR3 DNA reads TGTGCCAGCAGTTACACGGGCGGGTCGAGCACTGAAGCTTTCTTT.

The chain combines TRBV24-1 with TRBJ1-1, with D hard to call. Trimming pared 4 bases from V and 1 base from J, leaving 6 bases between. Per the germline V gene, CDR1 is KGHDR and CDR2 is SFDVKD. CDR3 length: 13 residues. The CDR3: CATSEGKNTEAFF. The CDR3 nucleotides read TGTGCCACCAGTGAGGGAAAGAACACTGAAGCTTTCTTT.

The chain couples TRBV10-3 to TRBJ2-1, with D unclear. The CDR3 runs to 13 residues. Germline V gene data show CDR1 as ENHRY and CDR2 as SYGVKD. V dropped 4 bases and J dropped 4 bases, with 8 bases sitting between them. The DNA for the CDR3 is TGTGCCATCAGTGGCGGCCAGTACAATGAGCAGTTCTTC. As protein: CAISGGQYNEQFF.

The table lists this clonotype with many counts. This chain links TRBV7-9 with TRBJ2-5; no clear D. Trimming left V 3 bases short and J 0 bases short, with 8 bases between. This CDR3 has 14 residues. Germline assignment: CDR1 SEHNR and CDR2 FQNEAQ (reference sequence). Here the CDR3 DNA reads TGTGCCAGCAGCTTGGACGGTTACCAAGAGACCCAGTACTTC. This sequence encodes CASSLDGYQETQYF.

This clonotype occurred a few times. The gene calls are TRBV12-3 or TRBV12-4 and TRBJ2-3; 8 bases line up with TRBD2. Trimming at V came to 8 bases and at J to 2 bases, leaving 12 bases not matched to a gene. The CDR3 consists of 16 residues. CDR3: CASGSPTGGPTDTQYF. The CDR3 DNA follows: TGTGCCAGCGGTTCACCGACGGGGGGGCCCACAGATACGCAGTATTTT.